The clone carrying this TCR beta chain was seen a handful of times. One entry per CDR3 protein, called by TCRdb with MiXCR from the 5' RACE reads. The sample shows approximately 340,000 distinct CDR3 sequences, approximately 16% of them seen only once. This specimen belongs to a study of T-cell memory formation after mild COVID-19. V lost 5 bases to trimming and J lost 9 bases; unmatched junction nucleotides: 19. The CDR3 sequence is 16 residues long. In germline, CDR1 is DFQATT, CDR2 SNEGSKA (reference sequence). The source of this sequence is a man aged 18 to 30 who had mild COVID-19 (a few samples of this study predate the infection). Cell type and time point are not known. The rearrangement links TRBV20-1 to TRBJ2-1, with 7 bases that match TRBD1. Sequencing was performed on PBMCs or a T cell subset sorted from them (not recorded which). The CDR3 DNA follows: TGCAGTGCTCGCCACGTTAACCTGGACAGGAGCCGTGAGCAGTTCTTC. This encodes CSARHVNLDRSREQFF.